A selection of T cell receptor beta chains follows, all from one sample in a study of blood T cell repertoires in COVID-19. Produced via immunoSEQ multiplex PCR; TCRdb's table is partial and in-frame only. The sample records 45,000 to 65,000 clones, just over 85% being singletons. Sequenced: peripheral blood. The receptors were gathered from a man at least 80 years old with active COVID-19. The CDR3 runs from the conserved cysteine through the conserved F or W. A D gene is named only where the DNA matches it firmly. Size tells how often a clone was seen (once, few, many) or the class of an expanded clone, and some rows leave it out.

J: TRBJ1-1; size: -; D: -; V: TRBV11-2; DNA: TGTGCCAGCAGCTTAGTACCCGGGGATACTGAAGCTTTCTTT; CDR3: CASSLVPGDTEAFF
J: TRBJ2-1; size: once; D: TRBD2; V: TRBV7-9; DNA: TGTGCCAGCAGCACCCAAACCCATAGCGGGAGGGGGAATGAGCAGTTCTTC; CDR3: CASSTQTHSGRGNEQFF
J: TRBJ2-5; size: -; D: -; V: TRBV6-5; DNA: TGTGCCAGCAGGGCCGGGGGTGAGACCCAGTACTTC; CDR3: CASRAGGETQYF
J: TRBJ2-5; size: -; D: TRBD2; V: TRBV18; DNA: TGTGCCAGCTCACCCATGACTAGCGGCCAAGAGACCCAGTACTTC; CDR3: CASSPMTSGQETQYF
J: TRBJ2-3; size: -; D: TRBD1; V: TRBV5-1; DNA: TGCGCCAGCAGCCGGGGACAGGAGGAAGGTACGCAGTATTTT; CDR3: CASSRGQEEGTQYF
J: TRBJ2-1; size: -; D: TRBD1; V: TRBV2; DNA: TGTGCCAGTACAGGGGACAATGAGCAGTTCTTC; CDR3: CASTGDNEQFF
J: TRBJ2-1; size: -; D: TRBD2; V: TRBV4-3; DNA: TGCGCCAGCAGCCAAGATCTAGCGGGACTAAAGGAGCAGTTCTTC; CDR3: CASSQDLAGLKEQFF
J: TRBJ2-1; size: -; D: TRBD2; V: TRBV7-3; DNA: TGTGCCAGCAGCCCGCGGACTAGCGCGACCTACAATGAGCAGTTCTTC; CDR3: CASSPRTSATYNEQFF
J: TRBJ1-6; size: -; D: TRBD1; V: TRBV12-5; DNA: TGTGCTAGTGGTTTGGATCAGGGGGCCTATTCACCCCTCCACTTT; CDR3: CASGLDQGAYSPLHF
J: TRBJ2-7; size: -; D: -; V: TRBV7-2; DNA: TGTGCCAGCAGCTTAGTACGGGGCGAGCAGTACTTC; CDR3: CASSLVRGEQYF
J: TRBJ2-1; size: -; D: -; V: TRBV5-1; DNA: TGCGCCAGCAGCTTGGTGCCCGGTCCCTCCTACAATGAGCAGTTCTTC; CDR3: CASSLVPGPSYNEQFF
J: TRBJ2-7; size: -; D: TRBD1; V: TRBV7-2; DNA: TGTGCCAGCAGCTTAGCGGGACAGGGCTACGAGCAGTACTTC; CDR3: CASSLAGQGYEQYF
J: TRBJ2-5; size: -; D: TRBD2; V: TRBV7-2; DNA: TGTGCCAGCAGCCCACAGGGGTTGGCGGGAGGGGCGGAGACCCAGTACTTC; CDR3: CASSPQGLAGGAETQYF
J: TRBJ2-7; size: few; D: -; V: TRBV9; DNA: TGTGCCAGCAGCGTAGCACTAGGAGAGGTATACGAGCAGTACTTC; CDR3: CASSVALGEVYEQYF
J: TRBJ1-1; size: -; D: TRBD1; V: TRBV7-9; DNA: TGTGCCAGCAGCACCTACAGGGGGCGCGGATTCACTGAAGCTTTCTTT; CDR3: CASSTYRGRGFTEAFF
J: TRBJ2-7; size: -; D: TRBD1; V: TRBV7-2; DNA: TGTGCCAGCAGGACCGGGACAGGGGGCTACGAGCAGTACTTC; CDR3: CASRTGTGGYEQYF
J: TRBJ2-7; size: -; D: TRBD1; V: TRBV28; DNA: TGTGCCGGACAGGGTCCCCAGTCCTACGAGCAGTACTTC; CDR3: CAGQGPQSYEQYF
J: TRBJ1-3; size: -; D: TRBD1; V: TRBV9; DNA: TGTGCCAGCAGCGTCGGGACAGGCTCTGGAAACACCATATATTTT; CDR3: CASSVGTGSGNTIYF
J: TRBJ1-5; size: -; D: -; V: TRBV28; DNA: TGTGCCAGCAGGCCTAGGGGTTATCAGCCCCAGCATTTT; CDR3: CASRPRGYQPQHF
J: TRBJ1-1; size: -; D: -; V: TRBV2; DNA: TGTGCCAGCAGAAAGAGGGACTTTGAAGCTTTCTTT; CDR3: CASRKRDFEAFF
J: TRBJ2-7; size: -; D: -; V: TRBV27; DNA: TGTGCCAGCAGTTTATCGTCGGGGGGCGGTTACGAGCAGTACTTC; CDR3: CASSLSSGGGYEQYF
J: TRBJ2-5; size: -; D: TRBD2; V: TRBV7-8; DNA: TGTGCCAGCAGCGCGGGACTAGCGGGGAGCGAAGAGACCCAGTACTTC; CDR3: CASSAGLAGSEETQYF
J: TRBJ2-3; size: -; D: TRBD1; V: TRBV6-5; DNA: TGTGCCAGCAGTAACCAGGGGGCAGATACGCAGTATTTT; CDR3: CASSNQGADTQYF
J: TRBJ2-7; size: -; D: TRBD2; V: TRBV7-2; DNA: TGTGCCAGCAGCTTTACGAGAGGGACTAGCGGGAGTTCCTACGAGCAGTACTTC; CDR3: CASSFTRGTSGSSYEQYF
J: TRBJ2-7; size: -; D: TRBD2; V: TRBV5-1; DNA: TGCGCCAGCAGCTCTGGGACTAGCGGCCCCTCCTACGAGCAGTACTTC; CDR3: CASSSGTSGPSYEQYF
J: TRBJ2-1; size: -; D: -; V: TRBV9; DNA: TGTGCCAGCAGCTCCCGACTTGACAATGAGCAGTTCTTC; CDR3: CASSSRLDNEQFF
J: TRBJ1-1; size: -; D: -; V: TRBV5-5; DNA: TGTGCCAGCAGCTCCCGGGTCCCAGGGACAATAAGGGAGAACACTGAAGCTTTCTTT; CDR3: CASSSRVPGTIRENTEAFF
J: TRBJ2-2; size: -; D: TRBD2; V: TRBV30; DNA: TGTGCCACGAGTAGGGAGGGGTTAGGCGGGGAGCTGTTTTTT; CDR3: CATSREGLGGELFF
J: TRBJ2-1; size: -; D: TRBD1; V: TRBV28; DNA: TGTGCCAGCAGTTTAAGGACAGGGGGGCGGTTCTACAATGAGCAGTTCTTC; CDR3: CASSLRTGGRFYNEQFF
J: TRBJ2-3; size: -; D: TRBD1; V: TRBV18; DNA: TGTGCCAGCTCACCACGGAGGGGACAGGGGCGCACAGATACGCAGTATTTT; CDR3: CASSPRRGQGRTDTQYF
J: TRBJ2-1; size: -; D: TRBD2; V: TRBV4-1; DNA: TGCGCCAGCAGCCAAGATCCACTAGCGGTCACCCGAGGGACCTCCTACAATGAGCAGTTCTTC; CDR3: CASSQDPLAVTRGTSYNEQFF
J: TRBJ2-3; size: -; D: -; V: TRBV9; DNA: TGTGCCAGCAGCGTAGCTCCCAGCAGGGGTAAGGGAGATACGCAGTATTTT; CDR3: CASSVAPSRGKGDTQYF
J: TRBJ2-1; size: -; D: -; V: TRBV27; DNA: TGTGCCAGCAGCCCGGGACTCGACAATGAGCAGTTCTTC; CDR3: CASSPGLDNEQFF
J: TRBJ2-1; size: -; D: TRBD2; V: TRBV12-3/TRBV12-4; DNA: TGTGCCAGCAGTGAGGGAGGGCCTTATGAGCAGTTCTTC; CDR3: CASSEGGPYEQFF
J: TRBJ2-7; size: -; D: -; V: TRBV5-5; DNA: TGTGCCAGCAGCTTGTATCTGTCCTACGAGCAGTACTTC; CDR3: CASSLYLSYEQYF
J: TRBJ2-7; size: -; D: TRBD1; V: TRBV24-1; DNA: TGTGCCACCAGTGATTCCGGGACAGGGAATTCCTACGAGCAGTACTTC; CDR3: CATSDSGTGNSYEQYF
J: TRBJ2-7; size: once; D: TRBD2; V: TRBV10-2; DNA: TGCGCCAGCAGTAGCGGGAGGGCCTACGAGCAGTACTTC; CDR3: CASSSGRAYEQYF
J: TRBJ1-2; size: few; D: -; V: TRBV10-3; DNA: TGTGCCATCAGTGAGTTTGGTCAGTACTATGGCTACACCTTC; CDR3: CAISEFGQYYGYTF
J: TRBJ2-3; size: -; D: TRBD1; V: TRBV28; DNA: TGTGCCTCCGGGGACAGACTCACAGATACGCAGTATTTT; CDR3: CASGDRLTDTQYF
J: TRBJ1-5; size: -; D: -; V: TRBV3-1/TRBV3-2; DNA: TGTGCCAGCAGCCAATACAGGGATCCCCAGCATTTT; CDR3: CASSQYRDPQHF
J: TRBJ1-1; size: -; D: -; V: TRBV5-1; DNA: TGCGCCAGCAGCTTGTTGGCGAGGCTAGCCACTGAAGCTTTCTTT; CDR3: CASSLLARLATEAFF
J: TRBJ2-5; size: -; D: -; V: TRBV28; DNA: TGTGCCAGCAGCCTGTGGGGGGGCCGTCGGGAGACCCAGTACTTC; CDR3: CASSLWGGRRETQYF
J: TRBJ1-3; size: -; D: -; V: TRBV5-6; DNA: TGTGCCAGCAGCTTGCCCAGGGCGTCTGGAAACACCATATATTTT; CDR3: CASSLPRASGNTIYF
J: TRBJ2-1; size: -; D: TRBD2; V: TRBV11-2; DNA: TGTGCCAGCAGCTCATCGGGGGTAGCGGGAGCCCTTGAGCAGTTCTTC; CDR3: CASSSSGVAGALEQFF
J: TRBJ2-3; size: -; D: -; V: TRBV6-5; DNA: TGTGCCAGCACCTCCCGGGACTTCACAGATACGCAGTATTTT; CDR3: CASTSRDFTDTQYF
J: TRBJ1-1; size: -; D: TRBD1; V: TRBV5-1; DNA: TGCGCCAGCAGCTCTGGACAGGGGAGTGAAGCTTTCTTT; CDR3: CASSSGQGSEAFF
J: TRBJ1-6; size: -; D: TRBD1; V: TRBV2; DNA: TGTGCCAGCAGTGCTCCCCGGGACAGTTATCCGGTCTATAATTCACCCCTCCACTTT; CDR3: CASSAPRDSYPVYNSPLHF
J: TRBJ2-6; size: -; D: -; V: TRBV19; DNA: TGTGCCAGTAGTATGGGGCGGTCCTCCTCTGGGGCCAACGTCCTGACTTTC; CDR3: CASSMGRSSSGANVLTF
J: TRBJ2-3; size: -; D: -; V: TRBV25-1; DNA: TGTGCCAGCATGGGTCAGGCAGATACGCAGTATTTT; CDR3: CASMGQADTQYF
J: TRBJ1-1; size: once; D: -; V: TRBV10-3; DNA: TGTGCCATCAGTGGGATGGGCAGGGACACTGAAGCTTTCTTT; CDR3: CAISGMGRDTEAFF
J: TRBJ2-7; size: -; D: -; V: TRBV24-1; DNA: TGTGCCACCAGTGATTCTCAACCCCGGGTCTTC; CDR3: CATSDSQPRVF
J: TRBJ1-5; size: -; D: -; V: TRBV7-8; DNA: TGTGCCAGCAGCTTTGGCAGGGGAAATCAGCCCCAGCATTTT; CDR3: CASSFGRGNQPQHF
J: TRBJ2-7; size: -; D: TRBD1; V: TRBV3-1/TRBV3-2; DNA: TGTGCCAGCAGCCGACGGGACAGGGGGCGCGTCTACGAGCAGTACTTC; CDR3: CASSRRDRGRVYEQYF
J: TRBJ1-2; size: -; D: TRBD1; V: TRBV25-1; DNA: TGTGCCAGCAGTACAGGGGGCCACTATGGCTACACCTTC; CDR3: CASSTGGHYGYTF